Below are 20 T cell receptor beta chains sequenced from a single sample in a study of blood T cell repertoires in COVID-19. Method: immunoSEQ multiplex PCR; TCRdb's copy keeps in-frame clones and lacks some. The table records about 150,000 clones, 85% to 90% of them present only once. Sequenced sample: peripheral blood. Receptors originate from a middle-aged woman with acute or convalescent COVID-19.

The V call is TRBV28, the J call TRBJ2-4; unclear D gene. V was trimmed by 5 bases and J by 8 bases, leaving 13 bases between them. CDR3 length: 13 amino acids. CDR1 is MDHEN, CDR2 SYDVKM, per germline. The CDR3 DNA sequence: TGTGCCAGCAGTCCCCTTAGAAGAGACATTCAGTACTTC. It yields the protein CASSPLRRDIQYF.

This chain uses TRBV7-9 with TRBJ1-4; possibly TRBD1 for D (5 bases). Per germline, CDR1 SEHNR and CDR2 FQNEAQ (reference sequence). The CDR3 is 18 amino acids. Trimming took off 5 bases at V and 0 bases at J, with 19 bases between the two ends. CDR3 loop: CASSLVFATAATNEKLFF. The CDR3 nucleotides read TGTGCCAGCAGCCTGGTTTTTGCGACAGCTGCAACTAATGAAAAACTGTTTTTT.

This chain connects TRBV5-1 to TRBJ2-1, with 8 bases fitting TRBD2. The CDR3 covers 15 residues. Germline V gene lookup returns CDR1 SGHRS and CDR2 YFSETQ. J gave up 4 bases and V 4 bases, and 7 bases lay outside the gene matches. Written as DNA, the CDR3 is TGCGCCAGCAGCCCAGGACTAGCCCTGTACAATGAGCAGTTCTTC. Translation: CASSPGLALYNEQFF.

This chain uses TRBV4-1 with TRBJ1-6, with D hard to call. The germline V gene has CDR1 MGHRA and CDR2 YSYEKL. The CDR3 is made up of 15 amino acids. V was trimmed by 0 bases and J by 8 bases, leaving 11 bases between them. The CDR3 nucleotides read TGCGCCAGCAGCCAAGATCAGGCCGGGGATTCACCCCTCCACTTT. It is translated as CASSQDQAGDSPLHF.

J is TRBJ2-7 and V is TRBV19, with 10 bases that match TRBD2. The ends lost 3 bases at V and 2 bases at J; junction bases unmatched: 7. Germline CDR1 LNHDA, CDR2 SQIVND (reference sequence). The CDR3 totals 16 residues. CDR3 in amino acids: CASSIVVAGGPYEQYF. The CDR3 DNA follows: TGTGCCAGTAGTATCGTAGTAGCGGGAGGCCCCTACGAGCAGTACTTC.

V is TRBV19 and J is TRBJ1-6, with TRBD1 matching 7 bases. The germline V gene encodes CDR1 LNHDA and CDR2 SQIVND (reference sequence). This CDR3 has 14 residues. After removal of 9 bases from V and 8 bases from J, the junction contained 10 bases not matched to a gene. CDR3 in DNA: TGTGCCAGCAACGTGAGACAGGGTTATTCACCCCTCCACTTT. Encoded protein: CASNVRQGYSPLHF.

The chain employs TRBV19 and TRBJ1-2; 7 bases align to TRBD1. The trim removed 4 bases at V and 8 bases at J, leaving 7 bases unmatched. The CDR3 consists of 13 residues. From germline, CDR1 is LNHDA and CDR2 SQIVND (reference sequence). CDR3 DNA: TGTGCCAGTAGTAAACAGGGGTGGTACGGCTACACCTTC. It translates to CASSKQGWYGYTF.

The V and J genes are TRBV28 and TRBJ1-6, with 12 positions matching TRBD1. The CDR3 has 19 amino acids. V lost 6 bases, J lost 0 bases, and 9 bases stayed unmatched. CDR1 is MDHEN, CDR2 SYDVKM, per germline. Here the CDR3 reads CASRPPGQGASSYNSPLHF. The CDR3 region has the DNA TGTGCCAGCAGACCCCCGGGACAGGGGGCAAGCTCCTATAATTCACCCCTCCACTTT.

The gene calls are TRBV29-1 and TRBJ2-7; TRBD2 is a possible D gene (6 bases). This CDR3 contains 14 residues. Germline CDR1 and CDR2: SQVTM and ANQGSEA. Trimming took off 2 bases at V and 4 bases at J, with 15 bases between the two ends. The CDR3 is CSVELEGRKYEQYF. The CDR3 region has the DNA TGCAGCGTTGAACTGGAGGGGAGGAAGTACGAGCAGTACTTC.

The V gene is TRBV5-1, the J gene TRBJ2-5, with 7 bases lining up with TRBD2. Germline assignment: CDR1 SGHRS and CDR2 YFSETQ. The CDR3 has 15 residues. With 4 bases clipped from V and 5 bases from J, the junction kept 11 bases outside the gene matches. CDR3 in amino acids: CASSQLREGGETQYF. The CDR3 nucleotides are TGCGCCAGCAGCCAACTTAGGGAGGGAGGTGAGACCCAGTACTTC. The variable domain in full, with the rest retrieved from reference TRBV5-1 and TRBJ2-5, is KAGVTQTPRYLIKTRGQQVTLSCSPISGHRSVSWYQQTPGQGLQFLFEYFSETQRNKGNFPGRFSGRQFSNSRSEMNVSTLELGDSALYLCASSQLREGGETQYFGPGTRLLVL.

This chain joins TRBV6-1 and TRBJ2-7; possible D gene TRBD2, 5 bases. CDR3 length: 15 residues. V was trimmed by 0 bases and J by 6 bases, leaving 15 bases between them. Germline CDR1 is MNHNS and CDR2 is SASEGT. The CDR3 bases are TGTGCCAGCAGTGAAGCTAGAGCGGCGATAGCCGAGCAGTACTTC. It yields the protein CASSEARAAIAEQYF.

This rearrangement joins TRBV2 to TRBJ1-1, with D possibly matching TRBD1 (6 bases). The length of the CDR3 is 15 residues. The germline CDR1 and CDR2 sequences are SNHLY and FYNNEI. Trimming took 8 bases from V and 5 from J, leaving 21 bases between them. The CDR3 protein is CASGGSLYRETEAFF. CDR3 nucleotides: TGTGCCAGCGGGGGATCTCTTTACAGGGAAACTGAAGCTTTCTTT.

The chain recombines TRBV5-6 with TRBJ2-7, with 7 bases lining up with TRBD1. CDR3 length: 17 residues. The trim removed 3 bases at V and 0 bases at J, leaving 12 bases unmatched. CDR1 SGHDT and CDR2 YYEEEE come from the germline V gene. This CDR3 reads CASSSTPHTGDSYEQYF. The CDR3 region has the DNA TGTGCCAGCAGCTCAACCCCTCATACAGGGGACTCCTACGAGCAGTACTTC. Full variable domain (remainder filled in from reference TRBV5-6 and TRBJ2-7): DAGVTQSPTHLIKTRGQQVTLRCSPKSGHDTVSWYQQALGQGPQFIFQYYEEEERQRGNFPDRFSGHQFPNYSSELNVNALLLGDSALYLCASSSTPHTGDSYEQYFGPGTRLTVT.

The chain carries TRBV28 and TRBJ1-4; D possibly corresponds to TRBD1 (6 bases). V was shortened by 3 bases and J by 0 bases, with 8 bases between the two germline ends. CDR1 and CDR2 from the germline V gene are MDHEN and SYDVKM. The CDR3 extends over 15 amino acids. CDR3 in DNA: TGTGCCAGCAGTTTGGACAGCTCAACTAATGAAAAACTGTTTTTT. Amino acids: CASSLDSSTNEKLFF. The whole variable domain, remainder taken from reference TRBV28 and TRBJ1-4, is DVKVTQSSRYLVKRTGEKVFLECVQDMDHENMFWYRQDPGLGLRLIYFSYDVKMKEKGDIPEGYSVSREKKERFSLILESASTNQTSMYLCASSLDSSTNEKLFFGSGTQLSVL.

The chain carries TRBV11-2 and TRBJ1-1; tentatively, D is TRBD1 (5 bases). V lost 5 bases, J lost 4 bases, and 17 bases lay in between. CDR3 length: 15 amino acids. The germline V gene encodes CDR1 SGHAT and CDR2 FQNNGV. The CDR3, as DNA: TGTGCCAGCAGCCGCGGGACCGCAGGAACCACTGAAGCTTTCTTT. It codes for CASSRGTAGTTEAFF.

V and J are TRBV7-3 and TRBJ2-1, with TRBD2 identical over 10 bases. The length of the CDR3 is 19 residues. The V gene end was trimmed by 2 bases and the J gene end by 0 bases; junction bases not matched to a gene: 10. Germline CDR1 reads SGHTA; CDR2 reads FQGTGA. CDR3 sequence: CASSLDPASGSPSYNEQFF. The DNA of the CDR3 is TGTGCCAGCAGCTTAGATCCTGCTAGCGGGAGCCCCTCCTACAATGAGCAGTTCTTC.

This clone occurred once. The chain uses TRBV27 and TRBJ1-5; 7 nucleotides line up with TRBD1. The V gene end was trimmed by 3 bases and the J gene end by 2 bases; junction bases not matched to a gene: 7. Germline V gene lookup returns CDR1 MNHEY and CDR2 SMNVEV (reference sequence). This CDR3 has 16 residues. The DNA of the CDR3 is TGTGCCAGCAGTTTGTTAGGGGGCACGGGCAATCAGCCCCAGCATTTT. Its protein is CASSLLGGTGNQPQHF.

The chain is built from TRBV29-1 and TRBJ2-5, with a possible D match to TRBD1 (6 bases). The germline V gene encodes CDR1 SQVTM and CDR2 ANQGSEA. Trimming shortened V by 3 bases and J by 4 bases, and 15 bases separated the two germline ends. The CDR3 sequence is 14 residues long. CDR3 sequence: CSVEDRTVGETQYF. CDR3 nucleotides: TGCAGCGTTGAGGACCGGACAGTCGGAGAGACCCAGTACTTC.

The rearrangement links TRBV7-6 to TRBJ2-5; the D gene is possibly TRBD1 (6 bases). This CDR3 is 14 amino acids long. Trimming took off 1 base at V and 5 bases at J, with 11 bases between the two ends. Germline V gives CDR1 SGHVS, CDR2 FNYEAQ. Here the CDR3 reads CASSLDQGMETQYF. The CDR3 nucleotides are TGTGCCAGCAGCTTAGATCAGGGGATGGAGACCCAGTACTTC. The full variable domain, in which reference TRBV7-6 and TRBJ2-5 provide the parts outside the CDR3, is GAGVSQSPRYKVTKRGQDVALRCDPISGHVSLYWYRQALGQGPEFLTYFNYEAQQDKSGLPNDRFSAERPEGSISTLTIQRTEQRDSAMYRCASSLDQGMETQYFGPGTRLLVL.

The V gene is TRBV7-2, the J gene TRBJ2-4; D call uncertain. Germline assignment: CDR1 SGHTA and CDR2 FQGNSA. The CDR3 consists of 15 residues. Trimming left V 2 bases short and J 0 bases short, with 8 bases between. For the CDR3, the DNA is TGTGCCAGCAGCTTACCAGGAATAGCCAAAAACATTCAGTACTTC. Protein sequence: CASSLPGIAKNIQYF.